This T cell receptor (beta chain) was captured by sequencing in a study of PD-1 blockade in classical Hodgkin lymphoma. Study at large: Administration of nivolumab to patients was at 3 mg/kg intravenously every 2 weeks. Study results and limitations: Newly diagnosed patients reportedly trailed healthy donors in baseline TCR diversity. Nivolumab starters within 1 year of ASCT were excluded.

Points on this clone: Its antigen is still unknown.

J gave up 8 bases and V 1 base, and 6 bases lay outside the gene matches. Per the germline V gene, CDR1 is SGHTA and CDR2 is FQGNSA. CDR3 size: 15 residues. Time point noted: cycle 4 day 1 (C4D1), after 6 weeks of nivolumab. Exposure to brentuximab vedotin varied, and each patient had relapsed following autologous stem cell transplantation. The assay was immunoSEQ multiplex PCR, and TCRdb's table has in-frame clones only and misses some. The sample records 100,000 or so clones, more than 70% being singletons. This sequence was found in a human donor with classical Hodgkin lymphoma. This chain links TRBV7-2 with TRBJ2-1; 9 bases are a match to TRBD2. The specimen was peripheral blood mononuclear cells (PBMCs), collected before the fourth cycle of nivolumab. CDR3 sequence (DNA): TGTGCCAGCAGCTTAGGTAGGCTAGCGGGATATGAGCAGTTCTTC. Amino acids: CASSLGRLAGYEQFF.